The following is a TCR beta chain sequence with its context. This sample is drawn from a study of blood T cell repertoires in COVID-19. Study information: Donors in the United States, Italy and Spain gave samples during acute or convalescent COVID-19.

Trimming took off 6 bases at V and 5 bases at J, with 10 bases between the two ends. The CDR3 is made up of 12 amino acids. Generated by immunoSEQ multiplex PCR, the TCRdb table keeps only in-frame clones and is missing some. The sample lists roughly 68,000 clones, approximately 85% occurring once. Specimen: peripheral blood. The chain carries TRBV12-3 or TRBV12-4 and TRBJ2-5; no clear D gene. The receptor was derived from a man aged 50 or older with acute or convalescent COVID-19. CDR3 amino acids: CASSASLETQYF. DNA for the CDR3: TGTGCCAGCAGCGCGAGTCTGGAGACCCAGTACTTC.